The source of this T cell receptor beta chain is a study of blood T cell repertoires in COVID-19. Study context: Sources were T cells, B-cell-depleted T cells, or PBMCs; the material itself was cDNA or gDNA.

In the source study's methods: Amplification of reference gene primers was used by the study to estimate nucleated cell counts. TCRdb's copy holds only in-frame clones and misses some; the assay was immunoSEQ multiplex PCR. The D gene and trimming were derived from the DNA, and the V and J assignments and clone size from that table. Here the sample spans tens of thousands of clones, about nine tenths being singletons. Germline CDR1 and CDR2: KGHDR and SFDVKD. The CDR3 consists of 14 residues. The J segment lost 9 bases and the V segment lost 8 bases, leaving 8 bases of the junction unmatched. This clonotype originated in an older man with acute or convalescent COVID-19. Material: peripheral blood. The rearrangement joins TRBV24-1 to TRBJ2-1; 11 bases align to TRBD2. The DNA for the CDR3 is TGTGCCACCATGGCTAGCGGGAGGCCGGGTGAGCAGTTCTTC. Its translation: CATMASGRPGEQFF.